This T cell receptor (beta chain) was recorded in a study of blood T cell repertoires in COVID-19. Study information: Acute and convalescent COVID-19 samples came from the United States, Italy and Spain. T cells, B-cell-depleted T cells, or PBMCs supplied cDNA or gDNA.

Per the original data handling: Nucleated cell counts were estimated from reference gene primer amplification. TCRdb's copy holds only in-frame clones and misses some; the assay was immunoSEQ multiplex PCR. V, J and clone size are those of that table, while D and trimming were read from the DNA. Of 200,000 to 250,000 clones listed, approximately 83% are singletons. The CDR3 contains 13 residues. Germline assignment: CDR1 MNHEY and CDR2 SVGAGI. The V and J ends lost 5 bases and 6 bases, in that order; junction bases with no gene match: 6. This TCR derives from a woman aged 25 to 39 who had recovered from COVID-19. The J gene is TRBJ1-2, the V gene TRBV6-5; 7 positions match TRBD1. Sequenced material: peripheral blood. In DNA form, the CDR3 reads TGTGCCAGCAGTACGATACAGGGGAATGGCTACACCTTC. Encoded protein: CASSTIQGNGYTF.